The 30 T cell receptor beta chains below were found in one sample sequenced in a study of regulatory T cells in long-lasting Graves disease. The time point is: newly diagnosed GD, antithyroid drugs for less than 3 months. From RNA extracted from PBMCs, the TCR library was made. iRepertoire HTBI primers and Arm-PCR of CDR3 regions built TCR beta libraries. TCRdb called the multiplex PCR reads again in MiXCR, with one record for every CDR3 protein. The sample includes about 560,000 distinct CDR3 sequences, 16% of them seen just once. This sample also appeared in a second study, on T cells in Graves' hyperthyroidism and ophthalmopathy.

This specimen consisted of peripheral blood mononuclear cells (PBMCs), obtained at new diagnosis, from a patient treated with antithyroid drugs. The receptors stem from a man aged 18 to 35 with Graves disease.

This sequence joins TRBV5-6 and TRBJ1-2; possible D gene TRBD1, 5 bases. The CDR3 contains 14 residues. Germline CDR1 reads SGHDT; CDR2 reads YYEEEE. The V gene lost 5 bases and the J gene lost 3 bases, with 14 bases spanning the gap. CDR3 coding DNA: TGTGCCAGCAGTCGGTCAGGGTTTGACTATGGCTACACCTTC. This gives the protein CASSRSGFDYGYTF.

The rearrangement joins TRBV12-3 or TRBV12-4 to TRBJ1-1, with D unresolved. The V end was cut by 7 bases, the J end by 3 bases, with 12 bases between. This CDR3 region has 13 residues. In DNA form, the CDR3 reads TGTGCCAGCACCTGGGGTAGTTACACTGAAGCTTTCTTT. This translates into CASTWGSYTEAFF.

This clonotype was counted at least ten times. The chain links TRBV12-3 or TRBV12-4 to TRBJ2-1; 11 positions match TRBD2. The CDR3 consists of 16 residues. Trimming cost V 0 bases and J 10 bases; bases outside gene matches: 8. The CDR3 sequence: CASSLAASGRRREQFF. The DNA of the CDR3 is TGTGCCAGCAGTTTAGCGGCTAGCGGGAGGCGGAGGGAGCAGTTCTTC.

This clonotype was observed many times. The chain carries TRBV10-3 and TRBJ2-4; D remains unclear. Trimming shortened V by 0 bases and J by 6 bases, and 18 bases separated the two germline ends. Per the germline V gene, CDR1 is ENHRY and CDR2 is SYGVKD. The CDR3 is 17 residues long. The DNA of the CDR3 is TGTGCCATCAGTGAGTCACCCCCGGAACCGCAACCAAACATTCAGTACTTC. Translating it yields CAISESPPEPQPNIQYF.

This clonotype has ten or more counts. This chain connects TRBV24-1 to TRBJ2-7; the match to TRBD2 covers 14 bases. The CDR3 spans 15 residues. Per germline, CDR1 KGHDR and CDR2 SFDVKD. Trimming at V came to 9 bases and at J to 6 bases, leaving 9 bases not matched to a gene. The CDR3 protein is CATAPRGTSGGEQYF. The DNA for the CDR3 is TGTGCCACCGCCCCCCGAGGGACTAGCGGGGGCGAGCAGTACTTC.

The table lists this clonotype with a few counts. This rearrangement joins TRBV15 to TRBJ2-7; D is tentatively TRBD1 or TRBD2 (5 bases each). The CDR3 has 12 residues. The germline CDR1 and CDR2 sequences are LNHNV and YYDKDF (reference sequence). Trimming left V 8 bases short and J 3 bases short, with 11 bases between. The CDR3 here is CATGDVFYEQYF. In DNA form, the CDR3 reads TGTGCCACCGGGGACGTCTTCTACGAGCAGTACTTC.

The chain recombines TRBV9 with TRBJ2-7; 9 bases map to TRBD1. This CDR3 contains 15 residues. The J segment lost 3 bases and the V segment lost 0 bases, leaving 4 bases of the junction unmatched. Per the germline V gene, CDR1 is SGDLS and CDR2 is YYNGEE. In DNA form, the CDR3 reads TGTGCCAGCAGCGTAGGGGACAGGGTAAACTACGAGCAGTACTTC. Amino acids: CASSVGDRVNYEQYF.

This rearrangement joins TRBV19 to TRBJ2-3; TRBD2 matches 10 bases. The V and J ends lost 2 bases and 4 bases, in that order; junction bases with no gene match: 3. This CDR3 has 15 amino acids. In germline, CDR1 is LNHDA, CDR2 SQIVND (reference sequence). The CDR3 DNA reads TGTGCCAGTAGTATAAATCTAGCGGGAGCAGATACGCAGTATTTT. The encoded protein is CASSINLAGADTQYF. Based on the CDR3 plus reference TRBV19 and TRBJ2-3, the full variable domain is DGGITQSPKYLFRKEGQNVTLSCEQNLNHDAMYWYRQDPGQGLRLIYYSQIVNDFQKGDIAEGYSVSREKKESFPLTVTSAQKNPTAFYLCASSINLAGADTQYFGPGTRLTVL.

The table lists this clonotype with many counts. This CDR3 reads CASSSGRDNEQFF. CDR3 coding DNA: TGTGCCAGCAGCTCGGGAAGAGACAATGAGCAGTTCTTC. The chain carries TRBV7-3 and TRBJ2-1; D may be TRBD2 (5 bases). V lost 4 bases, J lost 5 bases, and 9 bases lay in between. Looked up from germline, CDR1 is SGHTA and CDR2 is FQGTGA. The CDR3 runs to 13 residues.

This clonotype was counted many times. The chain is built from TRBV28 and TRBJ2-7; 7 bases are a match to TRBD1. Germline V CDR1 and CDR2: MDHEN, SYDVKM. The CDR3 is made up of 15 amino acids. With 5 bases clipped from V and 2 bases from J, the junction kept 9 bases outside the gene matches. The CDR3 coding sequence is TGTGCCAGCAGTCCCAGACCGGGACAGACCTACGAGCAGTACTTC. Amino acids: CASSPRPGQTYEQYF.

This clonotype was seen ten or more times. The rearrangement links TRBV9 to TRBJ2-7; D is uncertain. There are 13 residues in the CDR3. Looked up from germline, CDR1 is SGDLS and CDR2 is YYNGEE. V was pared by 0 bases and J by 7 bases, with 11 bases between. The CDR3 loop is CASSVGERGEQYF. The CDR3, as DNA: TGTGCCAGCAGCGTAGGTGAGCGCGGAGAGCAGTACTTC.

This clonotype occurred many times. The chain combines TRBV20-1 with TRBJ2-7; TRBD2 matches 8 bases. V shed 2 bases, J shed 3 bases, and the junction held 9 bases outside the gene matches. Germline CDR1 and CDR2: DFQATT and SNEGSKA (reference sequence). The CDR3 has 15 residues. The CDR3 loop is CSARTRGAGGYEQYF. CDR3 coding DNA: TGCAGTGCTAGAACCCGGGGGGCGGGAGGCTACGAGCAGTACTTC.

The rearrangement joins TRBV15 to TRBJ2-3; D uncertain. V was pared by 8 bases and J by 5 bases, with 11 bases between. The V gene's germline CDR1 is LNHNV and CDR2 YYDKDF (reference sequence). The CDR3 has 12 residues. The CDR3 loop is CATSPLGDTQYF. CDR3 in DNA: TGTGCCACCTCACCCTTGGGAGATACGCAGTATTTT.

The J gene is TRBJ2-2, the V gene TRBV18; possible D gene TRBD1, 6 bases. The germline V gene encodes CDR1 KGHSH and CDR2 LQKENI. Trimming removed 5 bases from V and 2 bases from J, with 12 bases in between. This CDR3 comprises 15 residues. In nucleotides, the CDR3 is TGTGCCAGCTCAGACCAGGGGCTTAACACCGGGGAGCTGTTTTTT. Translating gives CASSDQGLNTGELFF.

The chain joins TRBV2 to TRBJ1-4; 11 nucleotides agree with TRBD1. This CDR3 is 15 amino acids long. Trimming cost V 6 bases and J 7 bases; bases outside gene matches: 7. Germline V gene sequence: CDR1 SNHLY, CDR2 FYNNEI. This CDR3 reads CASSGTGGGAEKLFF. The CDR3, as DNA: TGTGCCAGCAGCGGGACAGGGGGTGGTGCTGAAAAACTGTTTTTT.

This clonotype was seen a few times. J is TRBJ2-7 and V is TRBV4-1; perhaps TRBD2 as D (7 bases). This CDR3 spans 15 amino acids. Trimming shortened V by 1 base and J by 9 bases, and 19 bases separated the two germline ends. Germline CDR1 MGHRA, CDR2 YSYEKL. The DNA of the CDR3 is TGCGCCAGCAGCCAAGTTGGGGGGGCAGGGACGGGGCAGTACTTC. As protein: CASSQVGGAGTGQYF.

This clonotype has ten or more counts. The chain employs TRBV20-1 and TRBJ1-1, with 7 bases aligning to TRBD1. The trim removed 5 bases at V and 3 bases at J, leaving 9 bases unmatched. The CDR3 runs 14 residues. Germline assignment: CDR1 DFQATT and CDR2 SNEGSKA (reference sequence). The DNA for the CDR3 is TGCAGTGCTTTTAAGGGGGCTGGGGACACTGAAGCTTTCTTT. Amino acid sequence: CSAFKGAGDTEAFF.

This clonotype showed up just a few times. The chain employs TRBV27 and TRBJ1-2, with TRBD1 identical over 8 bases. CDR1 is MNHEY, CDR2 SMNVEV, per germline (reference sequence). The V and J ends lost 3 bases and 8 bases, in that order; junction bases with no gene match: 5. CDR3 length equals 13 residues. This CDR3 is CASSLPGGRGYTF. The CDR3 coding sequence is TGTGCCAGCAGTTTGCCAGGGGGCAGGGGCTACACCTTC.

This clonotype has at least ten counts. The chain combines TRBV27 with TRBJ1-1; TRBD1 might be the D (5 bases). This CDR3 contains 16 residues. The germline V and J ends were trimmed by 3 bases and 1 base, with 15 bases remaining between them. Germline V lookup: CDR1 MNHEY, CDR2 SMNVEV (reference sequence). The CDR3 loop is CASSLYIEGTNTEAFF. The CDR3, as DNA: TGTGCCAGCAGTTTGTATATAGAGGGGACGAACACTGAAGCTTTCTTT.

This clonotype was picked up many times. This chain links TRBV20-1 with TRBJ2-7, with 9 bases that match TRBD2. This CDR3 is 14 amino acids long. V dropped 3 bases and J dropped 3; count of bases not matched to a gene: 6. Germline V gene lookup returns CDR1 DFQATT and CDR2 SNEGSKA (reference sequence). The DNA for the CDR3 is TGCAGTGCTAGTCGGCTAGCGGGGAACTACGAGCAGTACTTC. This encodes CSASRLAGNYEQYF.

This clonotype was seen a few times. This chain uses TRBV10-3 with TRBJ1-2, with D possibly TRBD1 on 5 matching bases. Deletions cut 3 bases from V and 2 bases from J, with 10 bases between. The CDR3 contains 14 residues. Germline CDR1 is ENHRY and CDR2 is SYGVKD. The CDR3 nucleotides read TGTGCCATCAGTGACCGGGGGGAGAACTATGGCTACACCTTC. The encoded protein is CAISDRGENYGYTF.

This clonotype has a handful of counts. This chain uses TRBV18 with TRBJ2-3; D is unresolved. V was shortened by 3 bases and J by 0 bases, with 7 bases between the two germline ends. The CDR3 is 14 residues long. Germline values: CDR1 KGHSH, CDR2 LQKENI. The CDR3 DNA follows: TGTGCCAGCTCACCCCAACTGAGCACAGATACGCAGTATTTT. This encodes CASSPQLSTDTQYF. Full variable domain (missing parts from reference TRBV18 and TRBJ2-3): NAGVMQNPRHLVRRRGQEARLRCSPMKGHSHVYWYRQLPEEGLKFMVYLQKENIIDESGMPKERFSAEFPKEGPSILRIQQVVRGDSAAYFCASSPQLSTDTQYFGPGTRLTVL.

This clonotype has a single count. The chain employs TRBV19 and TRBJ1-1; D gene unclear. This CDR3 spans 14 amino acids. Per germline, CDR1 LNHDA and CDR2 SQIVND (reference sequence). Trimming took off 1 base at V and 0 bases at J, with 6 bases between the two ends. The chain's CDR3 is CASSIGGLNTEAFF. The CDR3 region has the DNA TGTGCCAGTAGTATAGGTGGGCTGAACACTGAAGCTTTCTTT.

In its sample, this clonotype was seen many times. This chain uses TRBV12-3 or TRBV12-4 with TRBJ2-1; D might be TRBD1 (6 bases). The CDR3 has 17 residues. V lost 0 bases, J lost 3 bases, and 15 bases lay in between. CDR3 sequence reads: CASSLALRARGYNEQFF. In DNA, the CDR3 is TGTGCCAGCAGTTTAGCTCTTCGAGCCAGGGGCTACAATGAGCAGTTCTTC.

Ten or more counts support this clonotype. The chain couples TRBV6-1 to TRBJ2-5, with TRBD2 identical over 14 bases. The V gene end was trimmed by 5 bases and the J gene end by 4 bases; junction bases not matched to a gene: 3. This CDR3 region has 15 residues. The germline CDR1 and CDR2 sequences are MNHNS and SASEGT. The CDR3 DNA sequence: TGTGCCAGCAGTACGGGACTAGCGGGGGCAGAGACCCAGTACTTC. Encoded protein: CASSTGLAGAETQYF.

CDR3 nucleotide sequence: TGTGCCTGGAGACTAACTAGCGCAAAACCAATAAGGCTAGATACGCAGTATTTT. Protein product: CAWRLTSAKPIRLDTQYF. The chain carries TRBV30 and TRBJ2-3; 7 nucleotides agree with TRBD2. The germline V gene encodes CDR1 GTSNPN and CDR2 SVGIG (reference sequence). The CDR3 extends over 18 amino acids. J was trimmed by 5 bases and V by 3 bases; bases with no gene match: 20.

The CDR3 is CASSEFWGTYNEQFF. As DNA, the CDR3 is TGTGCCAGCAGTGAATTCTGGGGTACCTACAATGAGCAGTTCTTC. The genes are TRBV2 and TRBJ2-1; D remains unclear. The germline V gene encodes CDR1 SNHLY and CDR2 FYNNEI. With 2 bases removed from V and 2 bases from J, the gap between germline ends came to 10 bases. There are 15 residues in the CDR3.

This clonotype has a count of ten or more. The genes are TRBV7-9 and TRBJ2-7; TRBD1 aligns across 12 bases. Germline loops: CDR1 SEHNR, CDR2 FQNEAQ (reference sequence). With 5 bases clipped from V and 6 bases from J, the junction kept 14 bases outside the gene matches. The CDR3 has 17 amino acids. The CDR3 protein is CASSIFTGGTGGIEQYF. CDR3 nucleotides: TGTGCCAGCAGCATATTTACCGGTGGGACAGGGGGCATCGAGCAGTACTTC.

This clonotype was picked up many times. The J gene is TRBJ2-1, the V gene TRBV11-2; 13 positions agree with TRBD2. This CDR3 region has 17 residues. The V segment lost 3 bases and the J segment 9 bases; nucleotides outside the gene matches: 11. Per the germline V gene, CDR1 is SGHAT and CDR2 is FQNNGV. CDR3 amino acids: CASSFFLGTSGISEQFF. CDR3 nucleotide sequence: TGTGCCAGCAGCTTTTTTCTAGGGACTAGCGGGATCTCTGAGCAGTTCTTC. The entire variable domain, with the rest obtained from reference TRBV11-2 and TRBJ2-1, is as follows: EAGVAQSPRYKIIEKRQSVAFWCNPISGHATLYWYQQILGQGPKLLIQFQNNGVVDDSQLPKDRFSAERLKGVDSTLKIQPAKLEDSAVYLCASSFFLGTSGISEQFFGPGTRLTVL.

This clonotype was counted ten times or more. The chain carries TRBV29-1 and TRBJ1-2; D not resolved. V lost 3 bases and J 3 bases, leaving 11 bases between the germline ends. The CDR3 runs 13 residues. Germline-derived CDR1 and CDR2 are SQVTM and ANQGSEA. In nucleotides, the CDR3 is TGCAGCGTTGATCATGGTCAGGACTATGGCTACACCTTC. It yields the protein CSVDHGQDYGYTF.